A selection of T cell receptor beta chains follows, all from one sample in a study of blood T cells in healthy people across ages. TCRdb recomputed calls from the 5' RACE reads with MiXCR, one row per CDR3 protein. The sample yields 980,000 or so distinct CDR3 sequences, around 49% seen once. Input material: blood. These receptors were collected from a man aged 25-45 years in good health. The conserved cysteine and the conserved F or W are not part of the CDR3 here. Fields, in order: clone size, J gene, V gene, CDR3 length, CDR3 protein. A row's size may be missing; if present it is once, few, many or a size class.

abundance: .; j_gene: TRBJ2-2; v_gene: TRBV11-2; len: 16; CDR3aa: ASSLSGVMGANTGELF
abundance: .; j_gene: TRBJ2-7; v_gene: TRBV7-9; len: 12; CDR3aa: ASCPGGTTYEQY
abundance: few; j_gene: TRBJ2-3; v_gene: TRBV6-1; len: 13; CDR3aa: ASKELAGPTDTQY
abundance: .; j_gene: TRBJ2-7; v_gene: TRBV11-3; len: 14; CDR3aa: ASSSPWAGGRDEQY
abundance: .; j_gene: TRBJ1-1; v_gene: TRBV7-2; len: 14; CDR3aa: ASSFPGRGLGTEAF
abundance: .; j_gene: TRBJ2-7; v_gene: TRBV27; len: 12; CDR3aa: ASSLGGAPYEQY
abundance: .; j_gene: TRBJ2-5; v_gene: TRBV20-1; len: 14; CDR3aa: SARDPVSGLQETQY
abundance: .; j_gene: TRBJ2-2; v_gene: TRBV13; len: 14; CDR3aa: ASSLAGGGYTGELF
abundance: .; j_gene: TRBJ1-2; v_gene: TRBV5-8; len: 14; CDR3aa: ASSHTGTGINYGYT
abundance: .; j_gene: TRBJ1-4; v_gene: TRBV5-5; len: 14; CDR3aa: ASSAFPGTGNEKLF
abundance: .; j_gene: TRBJ1-3; v_gene: TRBV3-1; len: 13; CDR3aa: ASSYSGAPGNTIY
abundance: once; j_gene: TRBJ1-1; v_gene: TRBV2; len: 12; CDR3aa: ASSVTGGETEAF
abundance: .; j_gene: TRBJ2-7; v_gene: TRBV7-2; len: 11; CDR3aa: ASSRPFSYEQY
abundance: few; j_gene: TRBJ2-7; v_gene: TRBV2; len: 12; CDR3aa: ASSARQGPYEQY
abundance: many; j_gene: TRBJ2-5; v_gene: TRBV9; len: 14; CDR3aa: ASSVELGRSRETQY
abundance: .; j_gene: TRBJ1-1; v_gene: TRBV6-5; len: 11; CDR3aa: ASSYQGNTGAF
abundance: many; j_gene: TRBJ2-1; v_gene: TRBV9; len: 12; CDR3aa: ASSVAGTYNEQF
abundance: .; j_gene: TRBJ2-3; v_gene: TRBV7-9; len: 12; CDR3aa: ASSLTGFGDTQY